Shown below are 15 T cell receptor beta chains from a single sample sequenced in a study of persistence of HIV-infected CD4 T cells. These TCRs are of unknown antigen specificity. The libraries were made with immunoSEQ version 4 in survey mode. Clones were read by immunoSEQ multiplex PCR, and TCRdb kept only the in-frame ones, dropping some. The top ten hold roughly 1.4% of the sample, which has fewer than 40,000 clones, approximately 70% seen once. Overlapping HIV-1 Gag 15-mer peptides at 0.85 to 1 ug per peptide per mL were used. Sorting selected CD4+ T cells upregulating both CD40 ligand and CD69. The sequencing here drew on CD4+ T cells sorted from PBMCs after roughly 18-hour stimulation, taken from a patient who received antiretroviral therapy. These receptors were obtained from an adult man with HIV who was CMV-seropositive.

The V gene is TRBV28, the J gene TRBJ1-3, with 10 bases matching TRBD1. Germline CDR1 is MDHEN and CDR2 is SYDVKM. V trimming: 4 bases; J trimming: 0 bases; junction bases outside the gene matches: 6. The CDR3 contains 17 residues. CDR3: CASSSAGTGVSGNTIYF. The CDR3, as DNA: TGTGCCAGCAGTTCTGCCGGGACAGGGGTCTCTGGAAACACCATATATTTT.

This clone was seen just once. Other DNA sequences in this specimen translate into the identical CDR3. The rearrangement links TRBV28 to TRBJ2-7, with TRBD2 as a possible D gene (5 bases). Between the trimmed V and J ends, which lost 2 bases and 3 bases, there was a span of 5 bases. CDR3 size: 12 residues. CDR1 is MDHEN and CDR2 is SYDVKM in the germline V gene. For the CDR3, the DNA is TGTGCCAGCAGTTTAGAGGGCTACGAGCAGTACTTC. As protein: CASSLEGYEQYF.

V gene TRBV10-3 combines with J gene TRBJ1-2, with D uncertain. The CDR3 loop spans 11 amino acids. The germline CDR1 and CDR2 sequences are ENHRY and SYGVKD. V lost 4 bases to trimming and J lost 6 bases, with 6 bases between them. CDR3 sequence (DNA): TGTGCCATCAGTGGGAACGATGGCTACACCTTC. It encodes CAISGNDGYTF.

The DNA of the CDR3 is TGTGCCAGCAGCCCCCGGGAGGCTATGAAAGGACTGTTTTTT. Translated, it gives CASSPREAMKGLFF. This chain uses TRBV7-3 with TRBJ1-4; D unclear. V gave up 5 bases and J gave up 13 bases, with 20 bases separating them. This CDR3 has 14 amino acids. Germline values: CDR1 SGHTA, CDR2 FQGTGA.

This rearrangement joins TRBV18 to TRBJ1-1; no reliable D call. V was shortened by 2 bases and J by 0 bases, with 10 bases between the two germline ends. The CDR3 consists of 15 residues. CDR1 KGHSH and CDR2 LQKENI come from the germline V gene. The CDR3 sequence is CASSPETIMNTEAFF. In DNA form, the CDR3 reads TGTGCCAGCTCACCAGAAACGATAATGAACACTGAAGCTTTCTTT.

In this sample, this clone turned up a few times. The chain combines TRBV10-3 with TRBJ1-2, with 11 bases identical to TRBD1. CDR1 ENHRY and CDR2 SYGVKD come from the germline V gene. V lost 6 bases and J lost 5; bases outside the gene matches: 14. The CDR3 spans 17 residues. Here the CDR3 DNA reads TGTGCCATCAGCCAGGGGACTTCCGGGACAGGGGGGTATGGCTACACCTTC. Protein sequence: CAISQGTSGTGGYGYTF.

About this clone itself: At one boundary the junction diverges from the germline segment, which might be a read error. The rearrangement links TRBV3-1 (or the pseudogene TRBV3-2) to TRBJ1-1, with 11 bases that match TRBD1. CDR1 is LGHDT, CDR2 YNNKEL, per germline (reference sequence). The CDR3 has 18 amino acids. This chain's CDR3 is CVSSFFRDRGGMNTEAFF. In DNA, the CDR3 is TGTGTCAGCAGCTTCTTCCGGGACAGGGGGGGGATGAACACTGAAGCTTTCTTT.

The CDR3 DNA sequence: TGTGCCAGCAGCGAGGGACAGGGTCCCGAGCAGTACTTC. Residues: CASSEGQGPEQYF. The chain links TRBV3-1 (or the pseudogene TRBV3-2) to TRBJ2-7; the match to TRBD1 covers 9 bases. Germline V gene data show CDR1 as LGHDT and CDR2 as YNNKEL (reference sequence). J was trimmed by 6 bases and V by 5 bases; bases with no gene match: 5. This CDR3 spans 13 amino acids.

The chain employs TRBV6-6 and TRBJ2-2; D call uncertain. The V gene lost 5 bases and the J gene lost 1 base, with 11 bases spanning the gap. The CDR3 sequence is 15 residues long. The V gene's germline CDR1 is MNHNY and CDR2 SVGAGI (reference sequence). Here the CDR3 DNA reads TGTGCCAGCAGTGGTAAGTCCCAGAACACCGGGGAGCTGTTTTTT. Its translation: CASSGKSQNTGELFF.

This clone was detected a few times. The same CDR3 is also encoded by other DNA sequences in this sample. This chain joins TRBV2 and TRBJ1-1; D is perhaps TRBD1 (5 bases). V dropped 7 bases and J dropped 2 bases, with 11 bases sitting between them. CDR1 SNHLY and CDR2 FYNNEI come from the germline V gene. The CDR3 spans 13 residues. CDR3 in amino acids: CASTGQANTEAFF. The CDR3 nucleotides are TGTGCCAGCACCGGACAAGCTAACACTGAAGCTTTCTTT.

The chain combines TRBV19 with TRBJ2-7, with TRBD2 matching over 7 bases. The germline CDR1 and CDR2 sequences are LNHDA and SQIVND (reference sequence). This CDR3 spans 15 amino acids. The V and J ends lost 5 bases and 4 bases, in that order; junction bases with no gene match: 11. This CDR3 reads CASSSPGTTTYEQYF. The CDR3 nucleotides are TGTGCCAGTAGTTCCCCTGGGACTACCACATACGAGCAGTACTTC.

This clone was found once. The chain is built from TRBV4-1 and TRBJ2-1; D tentatively reads TRBD1 or TRBD2 (6 bases each). The CDR3 sequence is 19 residues long. Per germline, CDR1 MGHRA and CDR2 YSYEKL. V was trimmed by 5 bases and J by 5 bases, leaving 28 bases between them. CDR3: CASSFWGAATKGTDNEQFF. The CDR3 DNA reads TGCGCCAGCAGCTTCTGGGGGGCAGCGACAAAGGGCACTGACAATGAGCAGTTCTTC.

This chain connects TRBV30 to TRBJ1-2; D is uncertain. CDR1 and CDR2 (germline): GTSNPN, SVGIG (reference sequence). The ends were cut back, 6 bases at V and 1 base at J, with 21 bases in the middle. The CDR3 contains 16 residues. Here the CDR3 DNA reads TGTGCCTGTCAGCCCCTTTTAGTCGGGCTTAACTATGGCTACACCTTC. It specifies CACQPLLVGLNYGYTF.

Only a few counts were recorded for this clone. CDR3 nucleotides: TGTGCCAGTAGTCCCGGGACATCAAACACCGGGGAGCTGTTTTTT. Protein sequence: CASSPGTSNTGELFF. The gene calls are TRBV19 and TRBJ2-2, with a possible D match to TRBD1 (6 bases). Trimming pared 5 bases from V and 2 bases from J, leaving 12 bases between. The CDR3 consists of 15 residues. Germline-derived CDR1 and CDR2 are LNHDA and SQIVND (reference sequence).

CDR3 nucleotide sequence: TGTGCCAGCAGTGTCTTAGGAGTCTCTGGGGCCAACGTCCTGACTTTC. It is translated as CASSVLGVSGANVLTF. V and J are TRBV2 and TRBJ2-6; D not certain. The CDR3 runs 16 residues. V was shortened by 4 bases and J by 0 bases, with 10 bases between the two germline ends. From germline, CDR1 is SNHLY and CDR2 FYNNEI.